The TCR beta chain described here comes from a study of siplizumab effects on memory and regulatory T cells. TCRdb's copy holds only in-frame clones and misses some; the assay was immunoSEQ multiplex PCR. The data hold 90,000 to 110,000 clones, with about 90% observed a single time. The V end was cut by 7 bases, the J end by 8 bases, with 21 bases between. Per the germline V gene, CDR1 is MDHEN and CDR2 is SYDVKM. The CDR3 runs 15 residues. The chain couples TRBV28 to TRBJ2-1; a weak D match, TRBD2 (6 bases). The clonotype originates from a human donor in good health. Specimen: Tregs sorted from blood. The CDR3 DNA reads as TGTGCCAGCACCCCGGGGTCTAGCGTTCCCGATGAGCAGTTCTTC. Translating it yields CASTPGSSVPDEQFF.